The present T cell receptor beta chain was sequenced within a study of cytomegalovirus exposure and HLA in healthy donors. As for this clone: Antigen: not known.

Findings and limits, study-wide: Common viral pathogens were later found to be apparently linked to several of the most significant clusters. A prior analysis recorded that most TCR beta V segments were productive about 87% or about 30% of the time.

In the PCR, 60 Vbeta and 13 Jbeta primers were used. This table comes from immunoSEQ multiplex PCR, and its TCRdb copy is limited to in-frame clones, with some not included. This table has 150,000 to 200,000 clones, roughly 78% appearing once. Germline CDR1 and CDR2: SQVTM and ANQGSEA. The ends were cut back, 4 bases at V and 0 bases at J, with 9 bases in the middle. CDR3 size: 13 residues. The sequence derives from a woman between 35 and 50 years old in good health and CMV-seronegative. Sequencing used PBMCs. The J gene is TRBJ1-1, the V gene TRBV29-1; no definite D call. The CDR3 protein is CSVVGSLNTEAFF. The DNA of the CDR3 is TGCAGCGTTGTAGGGAGTTTGAACACTGAAGCTTTCTTT.